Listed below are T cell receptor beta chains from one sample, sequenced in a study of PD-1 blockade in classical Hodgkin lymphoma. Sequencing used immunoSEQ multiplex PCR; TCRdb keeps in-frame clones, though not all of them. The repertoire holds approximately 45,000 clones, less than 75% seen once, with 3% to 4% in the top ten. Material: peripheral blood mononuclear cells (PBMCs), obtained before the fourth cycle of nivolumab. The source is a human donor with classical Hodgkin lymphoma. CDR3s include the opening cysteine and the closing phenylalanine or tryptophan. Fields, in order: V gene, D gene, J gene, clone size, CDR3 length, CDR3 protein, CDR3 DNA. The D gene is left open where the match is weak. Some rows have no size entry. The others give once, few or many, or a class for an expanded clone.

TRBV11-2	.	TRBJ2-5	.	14	CASSLVSRKETQYF	TGTGCCAGCAGCTTAGTCAGCAGAAAAGAGACCCAGTACTTC
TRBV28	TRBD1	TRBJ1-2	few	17	CASSLPPDRARSRGYTF	TGTGCCAGCAGTTTACCACCGGACAGGGCCAGGAGCCGGGGCTACACCTTC
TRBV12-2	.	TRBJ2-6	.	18	CASRERTSTQSRANVLTF	TGTGCAAGTCGCGAAAGGACCTCCACACAAAGTCGGGCCAACGTCCTGACTTTC
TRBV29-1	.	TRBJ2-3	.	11	CSVGSTDTQYF	TGCAGCGTTGGAAGCACAGATACGCAGTATTTT
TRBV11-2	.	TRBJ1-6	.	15	CASSLGGGYNSPLHF	TGTGCCAGCAGCTTAGGAGGGGGGTATAATTCACCCCTCCACTTT
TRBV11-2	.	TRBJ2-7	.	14	CASSSALGPYEQYF	TGTGCCAGCAGCTCCGCCCTAGGGCCATACGAGCAGTACTTC
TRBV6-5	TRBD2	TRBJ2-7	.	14	CASSHGDGGREQYF	TGTGCCAGCAGTCATGGGGACGGGGGGAGGGAGCAGTACTTC
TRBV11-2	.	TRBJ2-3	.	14	CASSVRGPTDTQYF	TGTGCCAGCAGCGTCCGGGGGCCCACAGATACGCAGTATTTT
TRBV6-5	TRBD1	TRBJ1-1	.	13	CASSRQGAAEAFF	TGTGCCAGCAGCAGACAGGGGGCGGCTGAAGCTTTCTTT
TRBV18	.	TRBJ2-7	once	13	CASSPPVLGEQYF	TGTGCCAGCTCACCACCGGTATTAGGCGAGCAGTACTTC
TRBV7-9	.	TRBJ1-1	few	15	CASSLDGTKDTEAFF	TGTGCCAGCAGCTTAGATGGGACGAAGGATACTGAAGCTTTCTTT
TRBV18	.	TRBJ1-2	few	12	CASSASEGVDTF	TGTGCCAGCTCAGCCTCTGAAGGGGTTGACACCTTC
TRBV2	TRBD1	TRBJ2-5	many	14	CASSPDRGGETQYF	TGTGCCAGCAGCCCGGACAGGGGAGGTGAGACCCAGTACTTC
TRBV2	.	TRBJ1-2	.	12	CASSGQNYGYTF	TGTGCCAGCAGTGGGCAGAACTATGGCTACACCTTC
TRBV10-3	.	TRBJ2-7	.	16	CAISVKAGRGPYEQYF	TGTGCCATCAGCGTCAAGGCGGGGCGGGGGCCCTACGAGCAGTACTTC
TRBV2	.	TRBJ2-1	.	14	CASGRDSSYNEQFF	TGTGCCAGCGGCCGGGACTCCAGCTACAATGAGCAGTTCTTC
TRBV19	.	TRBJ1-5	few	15	CASSPPEGWRQPQHF	TGTGCCAGTAGTCCCCCAGAGGGGTGGAGGCAGCCCCAGCATTTT
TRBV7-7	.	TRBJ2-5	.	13	CASSLYGLETQYF	TGTGCCAGCAGCTTATATGGGTTGGAGACCCAGTACTTC
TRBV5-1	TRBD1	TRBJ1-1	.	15	CASSLAIGQAQEAFF	TGCGCCAGCAGCTTGGCCATTGGACAGGCCCAGGAAGCTTTCTTT
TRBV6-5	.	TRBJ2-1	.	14	CASRPRALDNEQFF	TGTGCCAGCAGGCCGCGCGCACTAGACAATGAGCAGTTCTTC
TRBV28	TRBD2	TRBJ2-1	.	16	CASFPRGRGSRNEQFF	TGTGCCAGCTTCCCGCGCGGGAGGGGGTCCCGGAATGAGCAGTTCTTC
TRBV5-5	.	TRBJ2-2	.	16	CASSLTATKNTGELFF	TGTGCCAGCAGCTTAACGGCGACAAAGAACACCGGGGAGCTGTTTTTT
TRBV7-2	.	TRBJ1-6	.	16	CASSPRWDPRNSPLHF	TGTGCCAGCAGCCCCCGCTGGGACCCTAGGAATTCACCCCTCCACTTT
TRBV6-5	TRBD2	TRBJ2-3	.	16	CASSSRLAAYTDTQYF	TGTGCCAGCAGTTCCCGACTAGCGGCCTACACAGATACGCAGTATTTT
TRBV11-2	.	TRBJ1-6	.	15	CASSSRISYNSPLHF	TGTGCCAGCAGCTCCAGGATCTCCTATAATTCACCCCTCCACTTT
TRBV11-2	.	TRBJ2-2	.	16	CASSAARLERTGELFF	TGTGCCAGCAGCGCGGCCAGGCTTGAGCGCACCGGGGAGCTGTTTTTT
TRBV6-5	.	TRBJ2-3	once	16	CASSYSAGFSTDTQYF	TGTGCCAGCAGTTACTCGGCCGGCTTTAGCACAGATACGCAGTATTTT
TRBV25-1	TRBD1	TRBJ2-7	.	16	CASSRTGGIIPYEQYF	TGTGCCAGCAGCCGGACAGGGGGGATAATCCCCTACGAGCAGTACTTC
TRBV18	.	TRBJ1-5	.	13	CASSPDLGQPQHF	TGTGCCAGCTCACCCGACCTGGGGCAGCCCCAGCATTTT
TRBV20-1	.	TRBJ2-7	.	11	CSAPVQYEQYF	TGCAGTGCTCCAGTACAGTACGAGCAGTACTTC
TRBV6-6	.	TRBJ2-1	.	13	CASSYSRNNEQFF	TGTGCCAGCAGTTACTCGAGGAACAATGAGCAGTTCTTC
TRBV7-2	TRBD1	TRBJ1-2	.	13	CASRSGGSYGYTF	TGTGCCAGCAGGTCAGGGGGGTCTTATGGCTACACCTTC
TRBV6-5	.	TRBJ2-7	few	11	CASSDGAEQYF	TGTGCCAGCAGTGATGGGGCCGAGCAGTACTTC